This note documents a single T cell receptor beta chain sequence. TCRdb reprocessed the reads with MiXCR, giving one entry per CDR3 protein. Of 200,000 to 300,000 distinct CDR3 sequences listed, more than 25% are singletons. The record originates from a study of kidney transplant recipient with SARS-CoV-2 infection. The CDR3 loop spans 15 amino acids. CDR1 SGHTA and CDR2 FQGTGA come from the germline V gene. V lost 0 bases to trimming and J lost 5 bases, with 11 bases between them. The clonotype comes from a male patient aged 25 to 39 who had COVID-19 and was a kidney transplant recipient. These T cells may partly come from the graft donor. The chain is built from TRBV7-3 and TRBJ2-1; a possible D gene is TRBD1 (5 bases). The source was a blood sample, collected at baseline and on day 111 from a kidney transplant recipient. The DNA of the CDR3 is TGTGCCAGCAGCTTAACACCCCAGGGAAACAATGAGCAGTTCTTC. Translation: CASSLTPQGNNEQFF.